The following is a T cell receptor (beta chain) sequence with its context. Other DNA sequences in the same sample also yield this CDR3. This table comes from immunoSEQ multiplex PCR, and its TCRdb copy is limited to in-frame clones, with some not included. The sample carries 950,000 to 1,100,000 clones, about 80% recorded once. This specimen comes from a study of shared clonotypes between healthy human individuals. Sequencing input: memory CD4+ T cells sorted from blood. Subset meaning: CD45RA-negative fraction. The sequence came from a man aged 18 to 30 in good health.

The CDR3 spells CASSPGGGYNEQFF. The CDR3 DNA sequence: TGCGCCAGCAGCCCGGGAGGGGGATACAATGAGCAGTTCTTC. The gene calls are TRBV5-1 and TRBJ2-1, with 8 bases aligning to TRBD2. The germline V gene encodes CDR1 SGHRS and CDR2 YFSETQ. The CDR3 totals 14 residues. Germline trimming cut 4 bases from V and 4 bases from J; bases unmatched to any gene: 4.